This TCR beta chain was observed in a study of shared clonotypes between healthy human individuals (dated by TCRdb to 2018 to 2021). For the study in its entirety: A couple of women and three men aged 18 to 49 years were included in the cohort. For each donor, CD4 naive and CD4 memory were each given three plates, CD8 naive was given two plates, and CD8 memory was given one plate. Blood TCR repertoires of a handful of healthy adults were deeply sequenced to estimate repertoire size and the extent of clonotype sharing between individuals. To increase sequencing depth and limit assay-specific biases, TCR repertoire library preparation and sequencing were carried out by different laboratories using diverse techniques. Leukapheresis yielded between about 0.85 and 10 billion PBMCs per donor. Overall study outcomes, separate from this receptor: Based on pairwise subsampling, the degree of clonotype sharing among donors was expected to be affected by sequencing depth. Larger estimated clonotype richness was generally found for naive subsets than for memory subsets. Sampling was restricted to blood, and TCR repertoires in tissue are likely to differ from TCR repertoires in blood. The genetic and exposure-history diversity represented was limited by the small number of donors. Compared with non-shared clonotypes, clonotypes shared by all four sorted-subset donors had higher generation probabilities. Incomplete sequencing was indicated by rarefaction of sorted-subset datasets, despite the large sequencing depth. Roughly 5.2% of naive CD4, approximately 3.7% of naive CD8, about 2.1% of memory CD4, and 0.4% of memory CD8 clonotypes were shared across several donors.

V lost 6 bases and J lost 5 bases; the stretch between them is 17 bases long. Taken from the germline V gene, the CDR1 and CDR2 loops are MDHEN and SYDVKM. The CDR3 runs 15 residues from the cysteine to the phenylalanine. Solely the CDR3 DNA is kept, with 45 bases framed from the first base. TCR CDR3 regions were amplified from genomic DNA by multiplex PCR using the deep immunoSEQ assay. For each cell subset, the extracted genomic DNA was distributed evenly across all wells of several immunoSEQ 96-well plates, and each plate served as one replicate. For sorted subsets, 150 to 200 ng genomic DNA, equal to approximately 30,000 T cell genomes, was loaded into each replicate PCR. Purified libraries were quantified with a Qubit 3.0 fluorometer, sized on a Bioanalyzer 2100, and re-quantified with the KAPA Library Quantification kit. Each immunoSEQ 96-well plate was sequenced on its own single-read 150-cycle Illumina NextSeq 550 flow cell. The source study handled its data this way. The immunoSEQ output contained only junctional sequences without quality scores, so filtering could not match that applied to full-length reads. To assign V/J genes and CDR3, sequences were annotated against IMGT germline references using PyIR, a Python wrapper for IgBLAST v1.9. Reads with weak V/J assignments (E-value above 1e-6), missing CDR3, stop codons, out-of-frame junctions, or ambiguous translated residues were removed. V3J clonotypes were defined as sequences sharing an identical inferred V gene, J gene, and CDR3 amino acid sequence. Percentage overlap between repertoires was computed as shared unique clonotypes divided by the size of the smaller repertoire. Repertoire richness was assessed with RTK rarefaction, the Chao1 estimator, and Recon v2.1 estimates of unobserved clonotypes. Generation probabilities were computed with OLGA for all TCRbeta clonotypes obtained by the gDNA method from a few donors. TCRdb took over this immuneACCESS table, retaining in-frame rearrangements with V and J assigned. Such tables are incomplete; in checked studies, under half of the missing clones stem from an unresolved V gene, and the remainder is unexplained. V and J calls and clone size are given by that table; D and trimming were obtained from the DNA. This sample comprises 1.5 million to 2.5 million clones, approximately 94% of them detected only once. The biggest ten clones account for 0.95% to 1.5% of the sample.

About this clone: Its antigen specificity is not known. Base qualities are not provided; no much larger clone lies one nucleotide away.

CD8 naive samples were CD45RO-negative cells positively selected for CCR7, giving a CD45RA+CCR7+ population that excluded TemRA cells. Donors were healthy HIV-negative adults with no recently reported acute infections or vaccinations. Every donor was a Caucasian adult residing in Nashville, Tennessee, USA. Blood was obtained by leukapheresis, after which PBMCs were separated by Ficoll-Histopaque density gradient centrifugation and cryopreserved in liquid nitrogen vapor phase. Analytical flow cytometry was used to check the purity and quantity of each magnetically sorted T cell population. Genomic DNA was isolated from each sorted fraction and quantified by UV absorbance on a Nanodrop 2000c.

This clonotype was obtained from a man aged 18 to 29 in good health. The chain is assembled from TRBV28 and TRBJ1-5, with a weak D call of TRBD1 (5 bases match). Sequenced: naive CD8+ T cells sorted from blood. In light of the paper, this sample's cell subset or site label describes: CD45RA+CCR7+. The encoded CDR3 is CASRRVREGYQPQHF. The DNA sequence is given as TGTGCCAGCAGAAGAGTCAGGGAGGGGTATCAGCCCCAGCATTTT.